This TCR beta chain was observed in a study of blood T cells in healthy people across ages (dated by TCRdb to about 2015). About the full investigation: In model experiments, template switching captured roughly one uniquely barcoded TCR beta cDNA molecule for every two T cells. To track age-related changes in TCR beta repertoire diversity, the study relied on deep sequencing normalized with unique cDNA molecular identifiers. The donors were divided into four age groups: young (average 16 years), middle-aged (about 40), aged (approximately 59) and long-lived (roughly 86). To avoid experimental bias, donors of different ages were distributed randomly across sequencing lanes. Two additional independent replicas of 1 million unique cDNA reads from the same blood draw were analyzed for two donors (one aged 18 to 30 and one aged 80 or older). General conclusions and limits of the study: Compared with the aged group, the long-lived group had more naive CD4+ T cells, fewer expanded clones and increased TCR diversity, suggesting age selection. As age increased, observed TCR beta diversity per million T cells dropped in a roughly linear way, and a significant reduction was already evident by age around 41. Since profiling was done on bulk unsorted PBMCs, naive and antigen-experienced compartments could not be conclusively compared. A strong correlation was found between observed TCR beta diversity and the percentage of naive T cells measured by flow cytometry. Because donor CMV infection status was unknown, age-related changes in expanded clonotypes were potentially confounded. Total diversity estimates from one million sequenced T cells were considered lower bounds and underestimates.

From its cysteine to its phenylalanine, the CDR3 spans 16 amino acids. CDR3 DNA only is kept here, 48 bases in frame from base 1. As for this clonotype: Its antigen remains undetermined. No base quality information exists; no much larger clone differs at one position.

Library creation used 5' RACE. For sequencing, an Illumina HiSeq 2500 was employed. A second PCR of about 7 to 12 cycles was performed with a sample-barcoded 5' primer and a J-beta primer mix. A unique molecular identifier was introduced onto each TCR beta cDNA molecule by a template-switch 5' adaptor carrying 12 random nucleotides. Each sample yielded at least 2.5 million CDR3-containing paired-end reads. All of the RNA was converted into first-strand cDNA using the Mint cDNA synthesis kit, with a TRBC-specific oligonucleotide serving as the primer. After uracil-DNA glycosylase treatment, a first 18-cycle PCR used universal primers M1SS and BC2_uni_R on all cDNA. The source study handled its data this way. Normalization of each sample was performed by random selection of 1 million high-quality reads, each carrying a distinct molecular identifier. Reads with shared molecular identifiers were discarded instead of being binned into consensus sequences. MiTCR, run with a Q25 quality threshold and the strictest error-elimination algorithm, handled CDR3 identification, clonotype clustering and error correction. A nonparametric unseen species model with Euler transformation was used to estimate a lower bound on total TCR beta diversity. The public reads were reanalyzed by TCRdb: fastp trimming at Q25, MiXCR alignment, in-frame beta chains only. Every CDR3 protein is listed once, alongside the most common genes and DNA of its rows. For this entry, the V and J calls and clone size follow TCRdb and not the study's own pipeline. Here the sample has more than 1 million distinct CDR3 sequences; 35% to 50% occur a single time. 15% to 20% of the sample comes from the top ten.

Systemically healthy Caucasian individuals from Russia, 39 in total and aged roughly 6 to 95 years, were included as donors. About 10 milliliters of peripheral blood were collected from each donor into EDTA-treated Vacutainer tubes. PBMCs were isolated by Ficoll-Paque density-gradient centrifugation, with at least 6 million obtained per sample. Total RNA, at least 6 micrograms per sample, was extracted from PBMCs with Trizol reagent. Naive CD45RAhigh/CD27high T cell percentages were measured by flow cytometry on a PBMC aliquot from every donor. The receptor's source is a woman aged 60-75 years in good health. The sequenced sample was blood. Recombination connected TRBV21-1 to TRBJ2-5; TRBD1 is the table's D call, not checked against the DNA. TRBV21-1 is reported as a pseudogene. CDR3 reads: CASSKGDTGYKETQYF. The nucleotides are TGTGCCAGCAGCAAAGGAGACACGGGTTATAAGGAGACCCAGTACTTC.